Listed here are 8 T cell receptor beta chains from one sample, sequenced in a study of T cell responses to AZD1222 COVID-19 vaccine (dated by TCRdb to the early 2020s). The method was the immunoSEQ multiplex PCR assay. Here the immuneACCESS table is served through TCRdb, limited to in-frame sequences with V and J called. Missing clones are a known gap in these copies; in checked studies unresolved V genes cover under half, and the rest lacks a known reason. The sample records about 64,000 clones, just over 90% of which are singletons. Roughly 6.3% of the sample comes from the top ten. The meaning of the sample's time point label: about 28 days (+/-7) after the second vaccine dose. This specimen's treatment or condition label, per the study, means: meningococcal conjugate vaccine given as trial control. Specimen: peripheral blood, collected 28 days after the second dose of the MenACWY control vaccine. These receptors were taken from an adult who received the MenACWY meningococcal vaccine as a control.

This chain connects TRBV19 to TRBJ2-5; D is undetermined. The CDR3 spans 12 residues. Trimming stripped 3 bases from V and 4 bases from J, with 6 bases between. The germline V gene has CDR1 LNHDA and CDR2 SQIVND (reference sequence). CDR3 in DNA: TGTGCCAGTAGTATGGGCAGAGAGACCCAGTACTTC. It specifies CASSMGRETQYF.

The chain is built from TRBV6-1 and TRBJ2-2, with D possibly called TRBD1 or TRBD2 (5 bases each). This CDR3 comprises 15 residues. V was shortened by 2 bases and J by 5 bases, with 12 bases between the two germline ends. Germline V lookup: CDR1 MNHNS, CDR2 SASEGT. This CDR3 reads CASSEWGSSTGELFF. In nucleotides, the CDR3 is TGTGCCAGCAGTGAATGGGGGAGTAGTACCGGGGAGCTGTTTTTT.

The gene calls are TRBV4-3 and TRBJ2-1; TRBD2 aligns across 10 bases. This CDR3 region has 16 residues. V lost 1 base and J lost 7; bases outside the gene matches: 7. CDR1 and CDR2 (germline): LGHNA, YSLEER. CDR3 residues: CASSQALSGRVNEQFF. Written as DNA, the CDR3 is TGCGCCAGCAGCCAAGCCCTGAGCGGGAGGGTGAATGAGCAGTTCTTC.

The chain carries TRBV3-1 (or the pseudogene TRBV3-2) and TRBJ1-4; D unresolved. Trimming pared 3 bases from V and 3 bases from J, leaving 11 bases between. CDR1 and CDR2 (germline): LGHDT, YNNKEL (reference sequence). The CDR3 spans 15 residues. This chain's CDR3 is CASSQADFSNEKLFF. For the CDR3, the DNA is TGTGCCAGCAGCCAGGCAGATTTTTCTAATGAAAAACTGTTTTTT.

The chain recombines TRBV6-5 with TRBJ1-4; 8 positions match TRBD1. The V segment lost 6 bases and the J segment 8 bases; nucleotides outside the gene matches: 5. CDR1 is MNHEY, CDR2 SVGAGI, per germline. The CDR3 is made up of 13 amino acids. The CDR3 sequence is CASRETGDEKLFF. Written as DNA, the CDR3 is TGTGCCAGCAGGGAGACAGGGGACGAAAAACTGTTTTTT.

The chain employs TRBV28 and TRBJ1-2; D is possibly TRBD1 (5 bases). The V and J ends lost 6 bases and 2 bases respectively, with 16 bases between them. Germline V gene data show CDR1 as MDHEN and CDR2 as SYDVKM. This CDR3 has 15 amino acids. DNA of the CDR3: TGTGCCAGCAGCTCACGGGACCGAGGAAACTATGGCTACACCTTC. Its protein is CASSSRDRGNYGYTF.

V and J are TRBV19 and TRBJ1-1; D unresolved. With 5 bases removed from V and 2 bases from J, the gap between germline ends came to 12 bases. The CDR3 runs 14 residues. Germline CDR1 reads LNHDA; CDR2 reads SQIVND (reference sequence). CDR3: CASSGRERNTEAFF. The CDR3 DNA is TGTGCCAGTAGTGGAAGGGAGAGAAACACTGAAGCTTTCTTT. The full variable domain, rest sourced from reference TRBV19 and TRBJ1-1, is DGGITQSPKYLFRKEGQNVTLSCEQNLNHDAMYWYRQDPGQGLRLIYYSQIVNDFQKGDIAEGYSVSREKKESFPLTVTSAQKNPTAFYLCASSGRERNTEAFFGQGTRLTVV.

The chain carries TRBV14 and TRBJ1-6, with TRBD1 identical over 7 bases. The V gene end was trimmed by 4 bases and the J gene end by 4 bases; junction bases not matched to a gene: 10. This CDR3 comprises 17 residues. Germline CDR1 and CDR2: SGHDN and FVKESK. The CDR3 sequence is CASSPDAGTAYNSPLHF. DNA of the CDR3: TGTGCCAGCAGCCCCGACGCAGGGACAGCTTATAATTCACCCCTCCACTTT.